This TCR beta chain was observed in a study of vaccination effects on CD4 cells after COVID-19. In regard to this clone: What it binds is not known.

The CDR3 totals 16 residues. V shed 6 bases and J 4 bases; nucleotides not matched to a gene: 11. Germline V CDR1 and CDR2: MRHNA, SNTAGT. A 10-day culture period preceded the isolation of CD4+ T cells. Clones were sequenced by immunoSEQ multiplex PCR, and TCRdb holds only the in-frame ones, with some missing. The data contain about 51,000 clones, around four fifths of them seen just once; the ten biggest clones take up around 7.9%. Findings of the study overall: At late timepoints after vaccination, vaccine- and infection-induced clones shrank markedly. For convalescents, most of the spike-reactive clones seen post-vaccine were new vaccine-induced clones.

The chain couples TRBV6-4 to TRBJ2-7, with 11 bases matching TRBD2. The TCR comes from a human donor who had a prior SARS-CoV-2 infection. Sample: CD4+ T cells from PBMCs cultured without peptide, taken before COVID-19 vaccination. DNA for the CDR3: TGTGCCAGCAGGACCATAGCGGGGGGGCCTTCGTACGAGCAGTACTTC. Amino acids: CASRTIAGGPSYEQYF.